The 12 T cell receptor beta chains listed next were all sequenced from one sample in a study of blood T cell repertoires in COVID-19. Sequencing used immunoSEQ multiplex PCR; TCRdb keeps in-frame clones, though not all of them. This table has 350,000 to 400,000 clones, roughly 92% appearing once. Sequenced input: PBMCs or T cells enriched from blood (not recorded which). These receptors all stem from a woman in her 40s who had been exposed to COVID-19.

This clone was seen many times. V usage is TRBV2 and J usage is TRBJ1-2; D might be TRBD1 (6 bases). V dropped 6 bases and J dropped 7 bases, with 18 bases sitting between them. This CDR3 is built from 14 residues. CDR1 and CDR2 (germline): SNHLY, FYNNEI. The CDR3 region is CASSPGTLVIGYTF. CDR3 DNA sequence: TGTGCCAGCAGCCCCGGGACACTAGTGATTGGCTACACCTTC.

This clone was found once. The rearrangement links TRBV18 to TRBJ2-4, with 8 bases identical to TRBD2. CDR1 is KGHSH and CDR2 is LQKENI in the germline V gene. The CDR3 length is 16 residues. After removal of 4 bases from V and 0 bases from J, the junction contained 5 bases not matched to a gene. The CDR3 spells CASSLTSGIAKNIQYF. The CDR3 DNA sequence: TGTGCCAGCTCACTTACTAGCGGAATAGCCAAAAACATTCAGTACTTC.

The chain recombines TRBV10-3 with TRBJ1-5; TRBD1 agrees at 7 bases. The CDR3 runs 13 residues. The ends lost 5 bases at V and 4 bases at J; junction bases unmatched: 2. In germline, CDR1 is ENHRY, CDR2 SYGVKD. The CDR3 DNA reads as TGTGCCATCAGTCGGGACAGAAATCAGCCCCAGCATTTT. Protein sequence: CAISRDRNQPQHF.

This clone appeared a few times. This chain joins TRBV11-3 and TRBJ2-2; 9 bases align to TRBD2. The CDR3 runs to 15 residues. Germline V CDR1 and CDR2: SGHNT, YENEEA. Unmatched junction bases numbered 3, after V lost 4 bases and J lost 3 bases. CDR3 bases: TGTGCCAGCAGCTATAGCGGGGGATACACCGGGGAGCTGTTTTTT. Its protein is CASSYSGGYTGELFF.

V gene TRBV6-4 combines with J gene TRBJ2-1; 11 bases agree with TRBD2. The junction had 9 bases not matched to a gene; V was cut back by 7 bases and J by 4 bases. This CDR3 comprises 16 residues. The germline V gene has CDR1 MRHNA and CDR2 SNTAGT. In DNA, the CDR3 is TGTGCCAGCAAAAAGGACGTAGCGGGAGGGTACAATGAGCAGTTCTTC. Protein sequence: CASKKDVAGGYNEQFF.

Notes on this clone: The sample contains more than one DNA sequence encoding this CDR3. V gene TRBV18 combines with J gene TRBJ1-1; no definite D call. Germline lookup yields CDR1 KGHSH and CDR2 LQKENI. Trimming shortened V by 3 bases and J by 0 bases, and 5 bases separated the two germline ends. The CDR3 is made up of 13 amino acids. Written as DNA, the CDR3 is TGTGCCAGCTCACCCACAGTGAACACTGAAGCTTTCTTT. Translated: CASSPTVNTEAFF.

The chain combines TRBV18 with TRBJ2-7; D gene ambiguous. Trimming left V 6 bases short and J 4 bases short, with 7 bases between. This CDR3 has 11 amino acids. Germline V CDR1 and CDR2: KGHSH, LQKENI. The CDR3 sequence: CASSHQYEQYF. The DNA of the CDR3 is TGTGCCAGCTCGCACCAGTACGAGCAGTACTTC.

This CDR3 is CASGFSPRHGLAVQETQYF. DNA for the CDR3: TGTGCTAGTGGTTTTTCCCCCCGCCATGGGCTAGCGGTACAAGAGACCCAGTACTTC. The chain links TRBV12-5 to TRBJ2-5; TRBD2 matches 7 bases. CDR1 is LGHNT, CDR2 FRNRAP, per germline. CDR3 length: 19 amino acids. The V gene end was trimmed by 3 bases and the J gene end by 2 bases; junction bases not matched to a gene: 18.

The chain combines TRBV19 with TRBJ1-3; D not resolved. The germline V gene has CDR1 LNHDA and CDR2 SQIVND (reference sequence). This CDR3 contains 13 residues. The V end was cut by 8 bases, the J end by 1 base, with 9 bases between. CDR3 protein: CASLMASGNTIYF. For the CDR3, the DNA is TGTGCCAGTCTCATGGCTTCTGGAAACACCATATATTTT.

The rearrangement joins TRBV7-8 to TRBJ1-4, with a weak D call TRBD1 (5 bases). V lost 1 base and J 0 bases, leaving 12 bases between the germline ends. The CDR3 runs 17 residues. Per germline, CDR1 SGHVS and CDR2 FQNEAQ. The DNA for the CDR3 is TGTGCCAGCAGCTTAGGGACATCTCAAGCAACTAATGAAAAACTGTTTTTT. It translates to CASSLGTSQATNEKLFF.

V is TRBV5-1 and J is TRBJ2-2, with D perhaps TRBD1 (5 bases). CDR1 is SGHRS and CDR2 is YFSETQ in the germline V gene. The CDR3 totals 15 residues. V lost 6 bases, J lost 1 base, and 13 bases lay in between. The CDR3 spells CASKLGHQNTGELFF. The CDR3 DNA is TGCGCCAGCAAGTTAGGACATCAGAACACCGGGGAGCTGTTTTTT.

This clone came up a few times. The CDR3 DNA sequence: TGTGCCAGCAGCCGCGCCGGACTAGCGGCCCAAGAGACCCAGTACTTC. Encoded protein: CASSRAGLAAQETQYF. The V gene is TRBV7-9, the J gene TRBJ2-5, with TRBD2 identical over 10 bases. The V segment lost 5 bases and the J segment 1 base; nucleotides outside the gene matches: 7. The CDR3 spans 16 residues. Germline CDR1 SEHNR, CDR2 FQNEAQ (reference sequence).